Below, 4 T cell receptor beta chains from the same sample are listed, as sequenced in a study of T cell changes during pregnancy in multiple sclerosis. TCRdb keeps only in-frame clones here, not all; method: immunoSEQ multiplex PCR. The sample includes 19,000 or so clones, roughly 90% of them seen just once. The sample in question was CD8+ T cells from peripheral blood mononuclear cells, obtained after pregnancy. These receptors came from a female donor in good health, enrolled as a control in a pregnancy study.

This CDR3 reads CASSEDRRYGYTF. The CDR3 nucleotides are TGTGCCAGCAGTGAGGACAGGCGATATGGCTACACCTTC. The rearrangement links TRBV27 to TRBJ1-2; 7 bases line up with TRBD1. This CDR3 is built from 13 residues. Germline V gene data show CDR1 as MNHEY and CDR2 as SMNVEV (reference sequence). V dropped 5 bases and J dropped 5; count of bases not matched to a gene: 5.

The chain combines TRBV27 with TRBJ2-1, with 10 bases lining up with TRBD2. Germline V gene lookup returns CDR1 MNHEY and CDR2 SMNVEV (reference sequence). The CDR3 covers 12 residues. V gave up 10 bases and J gave up 7 bases; unmatched junction bases: 4. CDR3 in amino acids: CATLAGENEQFF. In DNA, the CDR3 is TGTGCCACCCTAGCGGGGGAAAATGAGCAGTTCTTC.

In this sample, this clone turned up once. The V and J genes are TRBV5-1 and TRBJ2-2; D is perhaps TRBD2 (5 bases). CDR1 SGHRS and CDR2 YFSETQ come from the germline V gene. The CDR3 has 15 residues. V gave up 4 bases and J gave up 5 bases, with 15 bases separating them. CDR3 nucleotides: TGCGCCAGCAGCCCCTCGCCAGAGGGAACCGGGGAGCTGTTTTTT. It specifies CASSPSPEGTGELFF.

The rearrangement uses TRBV5-6 and TRBJ1-5; possibly TRBD1 for D (5 bases). This CDR3 is built from 15 residues. Trimming took 1 base from V and 6 from J, leaving 14 bases between them. Germline V gene data show CDR1 as SGHDT and CDR2 as YYEEEE. CDR3 residues: CASSLYAGNSQPQHF. CDR3 DNA: TGTGCCAGCAGCTTGTACGCAGGGAACAGTCAGCCCCAGCATTTT. Drawing the rest from reference TRBV5-6 and TRBJ1-5, the complete variable domain is DAGVTQSPTHLIKTRGQQVTLRCSPKSGHDTVSWYQQALGQGPQFIFQYYEEEERQRGNFPDRFSGHQFPNYSSELNVNALLLGDSALYLCASSLYAGNSQPQHFGDGTRLSIL.